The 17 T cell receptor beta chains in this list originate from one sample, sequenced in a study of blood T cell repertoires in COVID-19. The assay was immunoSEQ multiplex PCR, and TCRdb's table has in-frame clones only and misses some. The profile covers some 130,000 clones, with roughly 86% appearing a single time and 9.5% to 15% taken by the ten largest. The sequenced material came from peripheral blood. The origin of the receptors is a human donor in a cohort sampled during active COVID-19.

CDR3 nucleotide sequence: TGTGCCAGCAGCTTTAGCGGAGGGACTTACAATGAGCAGTTCTTC. Amino acids: CASSFSGGTYNEQFF. The rearrangement uses TRBV7-2 and TRBJ2-1, with D perhaps TRBD2 (6 bases). Germline V CDR1 and CDR2: SGHTA, FQGNSA. V lost 3 bases to trimming and J lost 4 bases, with 13 bases between them. The CDR3 has 15 amino acids.

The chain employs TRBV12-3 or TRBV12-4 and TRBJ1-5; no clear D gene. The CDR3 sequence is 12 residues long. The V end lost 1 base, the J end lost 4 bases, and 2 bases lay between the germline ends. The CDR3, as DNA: TGTGCCAGCAGTTTAGTAAATCAGCCCCAGCATTTT. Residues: CASSLVNQPQHF.

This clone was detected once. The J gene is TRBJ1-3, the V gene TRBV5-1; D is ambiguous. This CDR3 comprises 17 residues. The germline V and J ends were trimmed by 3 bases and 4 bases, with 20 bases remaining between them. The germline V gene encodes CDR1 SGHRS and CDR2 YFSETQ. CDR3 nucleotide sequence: TGCGCCAGCAGCTCCACCCCTGCTGCGAGGATGGGAAACACCATATATTTT. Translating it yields CASSSTPAARMGNTIYF.

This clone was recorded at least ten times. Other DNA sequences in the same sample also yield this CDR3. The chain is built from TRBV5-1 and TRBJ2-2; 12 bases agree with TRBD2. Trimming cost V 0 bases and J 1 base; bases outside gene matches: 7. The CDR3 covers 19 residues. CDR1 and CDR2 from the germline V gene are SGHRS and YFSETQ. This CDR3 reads CASSLALAGGKKNTGELFF. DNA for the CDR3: TGCGCCAGCAGCTTGGCTCTAGCGGGGGGGAAAAAGAACACCGGGGAGCTGTTTTTT. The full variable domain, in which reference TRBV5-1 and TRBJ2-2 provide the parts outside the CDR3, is KAGVTQTPRYLIKTRGQQVTLSCSPISGHRSVSWYQQTPGQGLQFLFEYFSETQRNKGNFPGRFSGRQFSNSRSEMNVSTLELGDSALYLCASSLALAGGKKNTGELFFGEGSRLTVL.

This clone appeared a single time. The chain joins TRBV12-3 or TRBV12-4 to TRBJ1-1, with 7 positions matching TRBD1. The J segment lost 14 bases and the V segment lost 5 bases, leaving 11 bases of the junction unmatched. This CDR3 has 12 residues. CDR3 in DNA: TGTGCCAGCAGTACGATACAGGGGTTGGAGTTCTTT. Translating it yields CASSTIQGLEFF.

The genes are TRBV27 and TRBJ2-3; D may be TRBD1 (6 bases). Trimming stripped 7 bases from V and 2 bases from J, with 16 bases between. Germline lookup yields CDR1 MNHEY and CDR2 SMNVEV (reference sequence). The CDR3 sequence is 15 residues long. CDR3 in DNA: TGTGCCAGCATGGCACAGGGTTCCTACACAGATACGCAGTATTTT. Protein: CASMAQGSYTDTQYF.

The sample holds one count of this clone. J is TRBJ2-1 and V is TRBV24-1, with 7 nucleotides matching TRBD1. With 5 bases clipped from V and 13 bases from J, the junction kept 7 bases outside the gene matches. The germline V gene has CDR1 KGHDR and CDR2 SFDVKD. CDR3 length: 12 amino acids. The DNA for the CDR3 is TGTGCCACCAGTGCTTCCGGGACAGCACAGTTCTTC. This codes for CATSASGTAQFF.

The CDR3 is CSVSTGYGYTF. The CDR3 DNA is TGCAGCGTTAGCACTGGCTATGGCTACACCTTC. The V call is TRBV29-1, the J call TRBJ1-2; D gene uncertain. Germline V gene lookup returns CDR1 SQVTM and CDR2 ANQGSEA. Deletions cut 5 bases from V and 4 bases from J, with 8 bases between. This CDR3 contains 11 residues.

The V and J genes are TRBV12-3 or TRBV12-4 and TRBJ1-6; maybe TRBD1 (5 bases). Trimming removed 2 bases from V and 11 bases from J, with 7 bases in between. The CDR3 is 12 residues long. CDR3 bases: TGTGCCAGCAGTTTACCGGGGGCACCCCTCCACTTT. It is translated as CASSLPGAPLHF.

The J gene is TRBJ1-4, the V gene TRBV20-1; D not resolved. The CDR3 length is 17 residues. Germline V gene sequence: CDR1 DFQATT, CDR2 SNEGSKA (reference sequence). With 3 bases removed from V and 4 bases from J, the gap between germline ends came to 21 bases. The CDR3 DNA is TGCAGTGCTAGTGGCACCCGAGGCCTTCTTGATAATGAAAAACTGTTTTTT. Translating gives CSASGTRGLLDNEKLFF.

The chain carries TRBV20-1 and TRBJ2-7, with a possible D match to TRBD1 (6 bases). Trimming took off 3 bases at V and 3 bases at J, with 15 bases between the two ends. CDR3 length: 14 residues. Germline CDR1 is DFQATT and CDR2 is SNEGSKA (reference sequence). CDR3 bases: TGCAGTGCTAGTTTGCCCCAACAGGGCTACGAGCAGTACTTC. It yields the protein CSASLPQQGYEQYF.

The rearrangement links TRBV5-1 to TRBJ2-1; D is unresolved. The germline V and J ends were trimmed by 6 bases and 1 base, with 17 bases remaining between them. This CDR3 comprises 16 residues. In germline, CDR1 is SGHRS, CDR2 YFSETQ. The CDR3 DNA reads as TGCGCCAGCACCTGGGCTGGCAGTGGTTCCTACAATGAGCAGTTCTTC. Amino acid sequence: CASTWAGSGSYNEQFF.

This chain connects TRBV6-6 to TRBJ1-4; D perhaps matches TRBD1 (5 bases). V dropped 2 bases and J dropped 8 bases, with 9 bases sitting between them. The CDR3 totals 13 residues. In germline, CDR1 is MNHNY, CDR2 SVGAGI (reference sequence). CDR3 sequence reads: CASSYRGSEKLFF. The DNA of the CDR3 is TGTGCCAGCAGTTACCGGGGGAGCGAAAAACTGTTTTTT.

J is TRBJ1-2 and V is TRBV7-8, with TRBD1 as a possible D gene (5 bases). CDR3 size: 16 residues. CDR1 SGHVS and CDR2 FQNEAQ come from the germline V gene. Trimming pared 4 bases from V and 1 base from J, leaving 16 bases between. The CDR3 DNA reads TGTGCCAGCAGCTCCCCCACCCCAGGGTTTAACTATGGCTACACCTTC. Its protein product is CASSSPTPGFNYGYTF.

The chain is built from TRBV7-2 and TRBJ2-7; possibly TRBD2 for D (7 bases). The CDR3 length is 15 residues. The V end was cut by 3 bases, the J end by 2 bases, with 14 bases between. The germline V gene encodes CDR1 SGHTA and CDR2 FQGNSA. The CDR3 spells CASSLELGGPYEQYF. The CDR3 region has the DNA TGTGCCAGCAGCTTGGAGCTGGGGGGGCCCTACGAGCAGTACTTC.

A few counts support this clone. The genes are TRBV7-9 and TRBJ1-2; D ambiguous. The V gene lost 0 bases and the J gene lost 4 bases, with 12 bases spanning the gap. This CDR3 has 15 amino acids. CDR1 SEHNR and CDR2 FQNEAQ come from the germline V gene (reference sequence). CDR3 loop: CASSLAPVSPYGYTF. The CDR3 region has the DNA TGTGCCAGCAGCTTAGCCCCAGTTTCTCCCTATGGCTACACCTTC.

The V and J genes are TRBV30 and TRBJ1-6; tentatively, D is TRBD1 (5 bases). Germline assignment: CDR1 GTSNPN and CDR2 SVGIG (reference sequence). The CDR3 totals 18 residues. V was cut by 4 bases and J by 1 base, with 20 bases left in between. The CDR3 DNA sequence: TGTGCCTGGAAAGGGGCAAGTGGGGTGCTATCCTATAATTCACCCCTCCACTTT. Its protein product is CAWKGASGVLSYNSPLHF. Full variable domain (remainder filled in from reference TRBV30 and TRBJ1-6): SQTIHQWPATLVQPVGSPLSLECTVEGTSNPNLYWYRQAAGRGLQLLFYSVGIGQISSEVPQNLSASRPQDRQFILSSKKLLLSDSGFYLCAWKGASGVLSYNSPLHFGNGTRLTVT.